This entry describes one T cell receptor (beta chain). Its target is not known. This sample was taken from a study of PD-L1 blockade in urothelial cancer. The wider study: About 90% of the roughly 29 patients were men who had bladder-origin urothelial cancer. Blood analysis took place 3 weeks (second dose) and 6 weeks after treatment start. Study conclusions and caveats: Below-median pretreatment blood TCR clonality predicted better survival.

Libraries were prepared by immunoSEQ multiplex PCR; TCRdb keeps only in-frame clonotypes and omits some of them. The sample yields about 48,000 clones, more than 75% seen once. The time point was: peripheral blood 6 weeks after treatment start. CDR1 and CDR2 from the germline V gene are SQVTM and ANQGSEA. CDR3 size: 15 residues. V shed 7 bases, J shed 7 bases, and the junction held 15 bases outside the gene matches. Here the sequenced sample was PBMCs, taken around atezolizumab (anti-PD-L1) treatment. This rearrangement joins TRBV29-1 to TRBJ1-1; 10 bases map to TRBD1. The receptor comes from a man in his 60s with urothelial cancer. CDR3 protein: CSATGTGVGGGEAFF. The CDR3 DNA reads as TGCAGCGCTACCGGGACAGGGGTTGGGGGGGGTGAAGCTTTCTTT.